The 22 T cell receptor beta chains listed next were all sequenced from one sample in a study of blood T cell repertoires in COVID-19. Assay: immunoSEQ multiplex PCR; the TCRdb copy retains only in-frame clones and omits some. The repertoire holds 270,000 or so clones, with approximately 90% as singletons. Sequenced input: peripheral blood. These receptors came from a woman younger than 45 with active or convalescent COVID-19.

This chain links TRBV7-2 with TRBJ1-5; no definite D call. CDR1 is SGHTA, CDR2 FQGNSA, per germline. V was cut by 0 bases and J by 7 bases, with 7 bases left in between. The CDR3 covers 13 residues. The CDR3 here is CASSLATRQPQHF. CDR3 nucleotides: TGTGCCAGCAGCTTAGCTACCAGACAGCCCCAGCATTTT.

The chain combines TRBV4-3 with TRBJ1-6, with D hard to call. The CDR3 is 14 residues long. Germline V gives CDR1 LGHNA, CDR2 YSLEER. Trimming cost V 0 bases and J 9 bases, with 9 bases left between them. CDR3 protein: CASSQDWQASPLHF. CDR3 sequence (DNA): TGCGCCAGCAGCCAAGATTGGCAGGCTTCACCCCTCCACTTT.

The chain employs TRBV6-2 or TRBV6-3 and TRBJ2-6; 10 bases fit TRBD1. CDR3 length: 17 amino acids. Germline V gene lookup returns CDR1 MNHEY and CDR2 SVGEGT. V lost 5 bases, J lost 4 bases, and 8 bases stayed unmatched. Here the CDR3 reads CASSQRQGATGANVLTF. The CDR3 coding sequence is TGTGCCAGCAGTCAACGACAGGGGGCGACCGGGGCCAACGTCCTGACTTTC.

The V gene is TRBV28, the J gene TRBJ2-6; 7 bases agree with TRBD1. The CDR3 has 18 residues. Germline assignment: CDR1 MDHEN and CDR2 SYDVKM. V shed 6 bases and J 0 bases; nucleotides not matched to a gene: 11. CDR3 protein: CASRPPTGALSGANVLTF. CDR3 DNA sequence: TGTGCCAGCAGGCCTCCAACAGGGGCCCTCTCTGGGGCCAACGTCCTGACTTTC.

The chain employs TRBV12-3 or TRBV12-4 and TRBJ2-3; TRBD1 is a possible D gene (5 bases). Trimming cost V 9 bases and J 1 base, with 11 bases left between them. The CDR3 spans 13 residues. CDR3 loop: CASGVRGTDTQYF. The CDR3 nucleotides read TGTGCCAGTGGTGTCAGGGGCACAGATACGCAGTATTTT.

This clone was observed a few times. The V gene is TRBV6-2 or TRBV6-3, the J gene TRBJ2-7; D might be TRBD2 (6 bases). Trimming shortened V by 2 bases and J by 6 bases, and 11 bases separated the two germline ends. CDR3 size: 13 residues. From germline, CDR1 is MNHEY and CDR2 SVGEGT. The CDR3 is CASSYRGNSEQYF. CDR3 in DNA: TGTGCCAGCAGTTACCGGGGGAACAGCGAGCAGTACTTC.

The chain employs TRBV7-2 and TRBJ1-6, with D maybe TRBD1 (5 bases). Looked up from germline, CDR1 is SGHTA and CDR2 is FQGNSA. Trimming took 1 base from V and 10 from J, leaving 17 bases between them. The CDR3 spans 16 residues. The CDR3 DNA reads as TGTGCCAGCAGCTTAGTTGGGAGGGGAGGTAGGTCACCCCTCCACTTT. Encoded protein: CASSLVGRGGRSPLHF. Looking up the rest from reference TRBV7-2 and TRBJ1-6 gives the full variable domain: GAGVSQSPSNKVTEKGKDVELRCDPISGHTALYWYRQSLGQGLEFLIYFQGNSAPDKSGLPSDRFSAERTGGSVSTLTIQRTQQEDSAVYLCASSLVGRGGRSPLHFGNGTRLTVT.

V and J are TRBV19 and TRBJ1-5; a weak D match, TRBD1 (6 bases). V was cut by 11 bases and J by 9 bases, with 17 bases left in between. Germline CDR1 is LNHDA and CDR2 is SQIVND (reference sequence). The length of the CDR3 is 12 residues. The CDR3 DNA sequence: TGTGCCGTTAGGGGGGGCCCAGGGCCCCAGCATTTT. Translated, it gives CAVRGGPGPQHF.

The chain couples TRBV11-2 to TRBJ1-6; D gene unclear. The CDR3 contains 14 residues. Trimming took off 5 bases at V and 9 bases at J, with 14 bases between the two ends. Germline V gene lookup returns CDR1 SGHAT and CDR2 FQNNGV. CDR3 coding DNA: TGTGCCAGCAGCCCGACGGCCCCAGGTTCACCCCTCCACTTT. Residues: CASSPTAPGSPLHF.

The chain recombines TRBV12-3 or TRBV12-4 with TRBJ1-4; D remains unclear. Trimming cost V 6 bases and J 10 bases, with 15 bases left between them. The CDR3 is 13 residues long. The CDR3 coding sequence is TGTGCCAGCAGCCTCTCGGGGAAGCGAAAACTGTTTTTT. Its translation: CASSLSGKRKLFF.

The chain is built from TRBV6-5 and TRBJ1-5; no clear D gene. Trimming shortened V by 7 bases and J by 14 bases, and 18 bases separated the two germline ends. CDR1 MNHEY and CDR2 SVGAGI come from the germline V gene. CDR3 size: 12 residues. For the CDR3, the DNA is TGTGCCAGCATTTCAGATGGATTAGCGGAGCATTTT. Translated: CASISDGLAEHF.

The rearrangement links TRBV12-3 or TRBV12-4 to TRBJ1-2, with D possibly matching TRBD1 (5 bases). The V end was cut by 3 bases, the J end by 8 bases, with 13 bases between. The CDR3 runs 13 residues. CDR3 sequence reads: CASSLAGLGGYTF. The CDR3, as DNA: TGTGCCAGCAGTTTGGCAGGGCTAGGGGGCTACACCTTC.

The V gene is TRBV7-8, the J gene TRBJ2-1; 7 bases align to TRBD1. V trimming: 5 bases; J trimming: 2 bases; junction bases outside the gene matches: 6. Germline-derived CDR1 and CDR2 are SGHVS and FQNEAQ. This CDR3 is 15 amino acids long. CDR3 sequence reads: CASSAPQGAYNEQFF. CDR3 coding DNA: TGTGCCAGCAGCGCTCCTCAGGGGGCCTACAATGAGCAGTTCTTC. The variable domain in full, completed from reference TRBV7-8 and TRBJ2-1, reads GAGVSQSPRYKVAKRGQDVALRCDPISGHVSLFWYQQALGQGPEFLTYFQNEAQLDKSGLPSDRFFAERPEGSVSTLKIQRTQQEDSAVYLCASSAPQGAYNEQFFGPGTRLTVL.

V usage is TRBV15 and J usage is TRBJ2-5, with 7 nucleotides matching TRBD2. The V and J ends lost 2 bases and 1 base, in that order; junction bases with no gene match: 4. CDR1 LNHNV and CDR2 YYDKDF come from the germline V gene (reference sequence). This CDR3 is 15 amino acids long. DNA for the CDR3: TGTGCCACCAGCAGACAGCCTAGCGGCCAAGAGACCCAGTACTTC. Protein: CATSRQPSGQETQYF.

The V and J genes are TRBV4-1 and TRBJ1-2, with D uncertain. V was shortened by 2 bases and J by 4 bases, with 5 bases between the two germline ends. The germline V gene has CDR1 MGHRA and CDR2 YSYEKL. This CDR3 spans 12 amino acids. CDR3 bases: TGCGCCAGCAGCCAACGGGGCTATGGCTACACCTTC. Translating it yields CASSQRGYGYTF.

This clone was seen a few times. The V call is TRBV7-9, the J call TRBJ2-5; 9 bases match TRBD2. Germline V gene data show CDR1 as SEHNR and CDR2 as FQNEAQ (reference sequence). The CDR3 has 13 amino acids. The junction had 6 bases not matched to a gene; V was cut back by 8 bases and J by 5 bases. The CDR3 spells CASSAGGLETQYF. The CDR3 bases are TGTGCCAGCTCGGCGGGGGGGCTTGAGACCCAGTACTTC. Full variable domain (missing parts from reference TRBV7-9 and TRBJ2-5): DTGVSQNPRHKITKRGQNVTFRCDPISEHNRLYWYRQTLGQGPEFLTYFQNEAQLEKSRLLSDRFSAERPKGSFSTLEIQRTEQGDSAMYLCASSAGGLETQYFGPGTRLLVL.

The CDR3: CASSSPRDTQYF. DNA of the CDR3: TGTGCCAGCAGCTCACCACGGGATACGCAGTATTTT. The chain has TRBV5-4 and TRBJ2-3, with D hard to call. CDR3 length: 12 residues. Looked up from germline, CDR1 is SGHNT and CDR2 is YYREEE (reference sequence). Trimming pared 3 bases from V and 6 bases from J, leaving 8 bases between.

J is TRBJ2-7 and V is TRBV7-2; 10 bases match TRBD1. Germline V gene lookup returns CDR1 SGHTA and CDR2 FQGNSA. The CDR3 is 16 residues long. Losses at the gene ends were 3 bases for V and 5 bases for J; bases not matched to a gene: 10. The CDR3 DNA is TGTGCCAGCAGCTTGGGACCCCCCGGGACAGGGGACGAGCAGTACTTC. Translated: CASSLGPPGTGDEQYF.

This clone was seen once. V is TRBV30 and J is TRBJ1-1, with D tentatively TRBD1 (5 bases). V lost 4 bases to trimming and J lost 3 bases, with 18 bases between them. The germline V gene encodes CDR1 GTSNPN and CDR2 SVGIG (reference sequence). CDR3 size: 15 residues. The CDR3 reads CAWILVGEGYTEAFF. CDR3 bases: TGTGCCTGGATTCTAGTAGGGGAGGGGTACACTGAAGCTTTCTTT.

V and J are TRBV5-1 and TRBJ2-7; TRBD1 matches 7 bases. V lost 4 bases, J lost 4 bases, and 2 bases stayed unmatched. The CDR3 spans 12 residues. Per germline, CDR1 SGHRS and CDR2 YFSETQ. CDR3 region: CASSAQGYEQYF. The CDR3 nucleotides read TGCGCCAGCAGCGCACAGGGGTACGAGCAGTACTTC.

This chain links TRBV29-1 with TRBJ2-2; 7 nucleotides line up with TRBD1. The germline V gene has CDR1 SQVTM and CDR2 ANQGSEA. There are 14 residues in the CDR3. V shed 5 bases and J 4 bases; nucleotides not matched to a gene: 7. The CDR3 protein is CSVMTGIGTGELFF. CDR3 sequence (DNA): TGCAGCGTTATGACAGGGATTGGCACCGGGGAGCTGTTTTTT.

The J gene is TRBJ2-5, the V gene TRBV19; 9 nucleotides agree with TRBD1. The CDR3 length is 13 residues. Germline loops: CDR1 LNHDA, CDR2 SQIVND (reference sequence). V lost 5 bases and J lost 4; bases outside the gene matches: 2. The CDR3: CASSPGQGETQYF. In nucleotides, the CDR3 is TGTGCCAGTAGTCCGGGACAGGGAGAGACCCAGTACTTC.